What follows are 6 T cell receptor beta chains derived from one specimen sequenced in a study of cytomegalovirus exposure and HLA in healthy donors. PCR was performed using 60 Vbeta and 13 Jbeta primers. Assay: immunoSEQ multiplex PCR; the TCRdb copy retains only in-frame clones and omits some. The repertoire holds approximately 170,000 clones, with more than 60% as singletons. The sample comprised PBMCs. The receptors derive from a male donor in good health and CMV-seronegative.

This clone occurred a few times. The genes are TRBV28 and TRBJ2-7; 7 bases are shared with TRBD2. CDR1 is MDHEN, CDR2 SYDVKM, per germline. The CDR3 contains 15 residues. V dropped 2 bases and J dropped 6; count of bases not matched to a gene: 10. The CDR3 coding sequence is TGTGCCAGCAGTTTAGGTGGGAGGGTCGGTGGCGAGCAGTACTTC. This gives the protein CASSLGGRVGGEQYF.

This rearrangement joins TRBV28 to TRBJ1-2; TRBD1 aligns across 7 bases. The V segment lost 7 bases and the J segment 8 bases; nucleotides outside the gene matches: 7. The CDR3 extends over 12 amino acids. The germline CDR1 and CDR2 sequences are MDHEN and SYDVKM. This CDR3 is CASTDRDRGYTF. The CDR3, as DNA: TGTGCCAGCACTGACAGGGACCGGGGCTACACCTTC.

The V call is TRBV27, the J call TRBJ1-1; a weak D match, TRBD1 (6 bases). V gave up 8 bases and J gave up 3 bases, with 19 bases separating them. The CDR3 spans 15 residues. Germline assignment: CDR1 MNHEY and CDR2 SMNVEV (reference sequence). This CDR3 reads CASSVVGAGDTEAFF. DNA of the CDR3: TGTGCCAGCTCCGTTGTGGGGGCAGGGGACACTGAAGCTTTCTTT.

This chain uses TRBV28 with TRBJ2-1, with 11 bases identical to TRBD1. The junction had 14 bases not matched to a gene; V was cut back by 4 bases and J by 9 bases. This CDR3 has 17 amino acids. The germline V gene has CDR1 MDHEN and CDR2 SYDVKM. The CDR3 region has the DNA TGTGCCAGCAGTTCAAATTGGTGGACAGGGGGCTTCATTGAGCAGTTCTTC. It translates to CASSSNWWTGGFIEQFF.

In its sample, this clone was seen a few times. The V gene is TRBV5-1, the J gene TRBJ2-7, with D maybe TRBD2 (6 bases). V lost 5 bases, J lost 2 bases, and 14 bases lay in between. Germline CDR1 is SGHRS and CDR2 is YFSETQ. The CDR3 loop spans 14 amino acids. DNA of the CDR3: TGCGCCAGCAGAACCGGGACTGCAACCTACGAGCAGTACTTC. Its protein is CASRTGTATYEQYF.

The chain couples TRBV19 to TRBJ2-1, with D possibly being TRBD1 (6 bases). V gave up 1 base and J gave up 3 bases, with 13 bases separating them. The CDR3 is 16 amino acids. CDR1 is LNHDA, CDR2 SQIVND, per germline (reference sequence). The DNA for the CDR3 is TGTGCCAGTAGTATAGTAAAAGGGACATTCTACAATGAGCAGTTCTTC. Its protein product is CASSIVKGTFYNEQFF.